Presented here are 9 T cell receptor beta chains from one specimen sequenced in a study of beta chain features in type 1 diabetes. Reverse transcribing all isolated RNA meant expressed TCRB transcripts were sequenced. The repertoire was sequenced with immunoSEQ multiplex PCR; TCRdb's copy has only in-frame clones and lacks some. The sample records over 500,000 clones, around a sixth being singletons. Sequencing input: naive CD4+ T cells from blood. Source of these receptors: a man between 18 and 29 years old in good health.

Only a few counts were recorded for this clone. The chain recombines TRBV5-6 with TRBJ1-2; D unresolved. The CDR3 totals 11 residues. CDR1 SGHDT and CDR2 YYEEEE come from the germline V gene. V lost 0 bases and J 8 bases, leaving 5 bases between the germline ends. DNA for the CDR3: TGTGCCAGCAGCTTGGCGGTCGGCTACACCTTC. Amino acid sequence: CASSLAVGYTF.

This clone has only a few counts. In DNA, the CDR3 is TGTGCCAGCAGCCCCCGCCGTGGTAATTCACCCCTCCACTTT. Its protein product is CASSPRRGNSPLHF. This chain joins TRBV9 and TRBJ1-6; D is undetermined. Germline CDR1 SGDLS, CDR2 YYNGEE. This CDR3 spans 14 amino acids. Trimming removed 4 bases at V and 6 bases at J, with 11 bases between.

The rearrangement joins TRBV27 to TRBJ2-5, with 12 bases fitting TRBD1. The J segment lost 5 bases and the V segment lost 5 bases, leaving 18 bases of the junction unmatched. CDR3 length equals 19 residues. The germline V gene encodes CDR1 MNHEY and CDR2 SMNVEV (reference sequence). CDR3 coding DNA: TGTGCCAGCAGTGCGAACCGGGACAGGGGGCTCAAGAGAATTGAGACCCAGTACTTC. It is translated as CASSANRDRGLKRIETQYF.

This clone occurred a few times. This chain joins TRBV28 and TRBJ2-4; TRBD1 or TRBD2 may be the D gene (6 bases each). The CDR3 length is 14 residues. Germline V gives CDR1 MDHEN, CDR2 SYDVKM. Trimming cost V 5 bases and J 7 bases, with 15 bases left between them. CDR3 DNA sequence: TGTGCCAGCAGTAAGGGGGGCAAAGGCAACATTCAGTACTTC. It translates to CASSKGGKGNIQYF.

This clone was observed a few times. V is TRBV5-6 and J is TRBJ2-3; 8 bases agree with TRBD2. The germline gives CDR1 SGHDT, CDR2 YYEEEE. Losses at the gene ends were 6 bases for V and 1 base for J; bases not matched to a gene: 13. The CDR3 length is 17 residues. The CDR3 bases are TGTGCCAGCATTACACGGACTAGCAGATATGGCACAGATACGCAGTATTTT. Its protein is CASITRTSRYGTDTQYF.

This clone has just a few counts. The rearrangement joins TRBV25-1 to TRBJ1-1, with TRBD1 as a possible D gene (6 bases). This CDR3 spans 18 amino acids. Germline V lookup: CDR1 MGHDK, CDR2 SYGVNS. V was shortened by 1 base and J by 2 bases, with 20 bases between the two germline ends. The CDR3 DNA follows: TGTGCCAGCAGTGAATTACGGTCAATGGGGGGCCTTAACACTGAAGCTTTCTTT. This encodes CASSELRSMGGLNTEAFF.

V is TRBV27 and J is TRBJ1-6; TRBD1 is a possible D gene (5 bases). The CDR3 contains 19 residues. The germline gives CDR1 MNHEY, CDR2 SMNVEV (reference sequence). Between the trimmed V and J ends, which lost 7 bases and 10 bases, there was a span of 32 bases. CDR3 protein: CASTFNWAGSSLGESPLHF. The DNA for the CDR3 is TGTGCCAGCACCTTCAATTGGGCAGGGAGTTCTTTAGGGGAATCACCCCTCCACTTT.

This clone was picked up a small number of times. The chain carries TRBV7-8 and TRBJ2-1; TRBD2 aligns across 7 bases. The germline gives CDR1 SGHVS, CDR2 FQNEAQ. The CDR3 is made up of 16 amino acids. The V and J ends lost 0 bases and 8 bases, in that order; junction bases with no gene match: 10. For the CDR3, the DNA is TGTGCCAGCAGCTTAGCGCAACGAGCGGGAATCGATGAGCAGTTCTTC. It codes for CASSLAQRAGIDEQFF.

The chain joins TRBV2 to TRBJ2-7, with D possibly called TRBD1 or TRBD2 (6 bases each). The CDR3 length is 16 residues. CDR1 and CDR2 from the germline V gene are SNHLY and FYNNEI. Trimming shortened V by 7 bases and J by 0 bases, and 19 bases separated the two germline ends. The CDR3 is CASTLMEGVSSYEQYF. DNA of the CDR3: TGTGCCAGCACCCTCATGGAGGGGGTAAGCTCCTACGAGCAGTACTTC.